This entry describes one TCR beta chain. The record originates from a study of T cell responses to AZD1222 COVID-19 vaccine. Generated by immunoSEQ multiplex PCR, the TCRdb table keeps only in-frame clones and is missing some. The table shows some 110,000 clones, with roughly 90% occurring only once. V lost 5 bases, J lost 0 bases, and 5 bases lay in between. CDR3 length equals 14 residues. Germline CDR1 and CDR2: LNHDA and SQIVND (reference sequence). The source material was peripheral blood, sampled on day 0 of AZD1222 vaccination. The source of this sequence is an adult in good health. The chain recombines TRBV19 with TRBJ2-6; unclear D gene. CDR3 nucleotide sequence: TGTGCCAGTAGTCGTGGCTCTGGGGCCAACGTCCTGACTTTC. Translation gives CASSRGSGANVLTF.